The 23 T cell receptor beta chains below come from one sample, sequenced in a study of cytomegalovirus exposure and HLA in healthy donors. Profiling relied on immunoSEQ multiplex PCR, and the TCRdb table lists in-frame clones only, not all of them. In the table there are over 45,000 clones, roughly nine tenths of which are singletons. Sequenced: PBMCs. The origin of the receptors is a man younger than 35 in good health and CMV-seronegative.

V is TRBV29-1 and J is TRBJ2-1; 13 positions agree with TRBD2. The CDR3 spans 15 residues. Germline trimming cut 6 bases from V and 7 bases from J; bases unmatched to any gene: 9. The V gene's germline CDR1 is SQVTM and CDR2 ANQGSEA. CDR3 in amino acids: CSVPITSGRGNEQFF. CDR3 nucleotides: TGCAGCGTCCCTATTACTAGCGGGAGGGGGAATGAGCAGTTCTTC.

The chain combines TRBV11-3 with TRBJ2-7; perhaps TRBD1 as D (7 bases). The V end was cut by 2 bases, the J end by 2 bases, with 19 bases between. Germline-derived CDR1 and CDR2 are SGHNT and YENEEA. The CDR3 totals 17 residues. The CDR3 nucleotides are TGTGCCAGCAGCTTACGAACAGGGGCCGCGGGGACCTACGAGCAGTACTTC. Translating it yields CASSLRTGAAGTYEQYF.

The chain is built from TRBV28 and TRBJ2-7; TRBD1 matches 7 bases. The trim removed 7 bases at V and 1 base at J, leaving 10 bases unmatched. This CDR3 comprises 15 residues. CDR1 MDHEN and CDR2 SYDVKM come from the germline V gene. The CDR3 bases are TGTGCCAGCAAGATGGCACAGGGGTTTTCCTACGAGCAGTACTTC. Translated, it gives CASKMAQGFSYEQYF.

DNA of the CDR3: TGCAGCATACCACGGGTGACTGAAGCTTTCTTT. It codes for CSIPRVTEAFF. This chain uses TRBV29-1 with TRBJ1-1; no clear D. V was clipped by 8 bases and J by 5 bases, with 12 bases between them. This CDR3 has 11 amino acids. The germline V gene has CDR1 SQVTM and CDR2 ANQGSEA.

The chain's CDR3 is CASSPDQGYNEQFF. The CDR3 DNA follows: TGTGCCAGCTCACCAGATCAGGGCTACAATGAGCAGTTCTTC. The chain recombines TRBV18 with TRBJ2-1; weak D call: TRBD1 (5 bases). The germline V and J ends were trimmed by 2 bases and 3 bases, with 8 bases remaining between them. The CDR3 is 14 residues long. Germline V lookup: CDR1 KGHSH, CDR2 LQKENI.

V gene TRBV4-2 combines with J gene TRBJ2-7; TRBD1 agrees at 7 bases. Germline V gene lookup returns CDR1 LGHNA and CDR2 YNFKEQ. This CDR3 spans 14 amino acids. V dropped 1 base and J dropped 3; count of bases not matched to a gene: 3. CDR3 residues: CASSQADRSYEQYF. For the CDR3, the DNA is TGTGCCAGCAGCCAAGCGGACAGGAGCTACGAGCAGTACTTC.

The sample holds one count of this clone. CDR3 coding DNA: TGTGCCAGCAGCCGTGGGGGAGGAGGGGAAATCTATGGCTACACCTTC. It is translated as CASSRGGGGEIYGYTF. This chain joins TRBV27 and TRBJ1-2; D is possibly TRBD1 (5 bases). The CDR3 runs 16 residues. Per the germline V gene, CDR1 is MNHEY and CDR2 is SMNVEV (reference sequence). Trimming removed 6 bases from V and 4 bases from J, with 21 bases in between.

The chain carries TRBV10-3 and TRBJ1-5; 8 bases agree with TRBD1. From germline, CDR1 is ENHRY and CDR2 SYGVKD. The J segment lost 1 base and the V segment lost 3 bases, leaving 2 bases of the junction unmatched. This CDR3 is 15 amino acids long. Here the CDR3 reads CAISDGQGSNQPQHF. DNA of the CDR3: TGTGCCATCAGTGACGGACAGGGAAGCAATCAGCCCCAGCATTTT.

This clone was found a few times. The V gene is TRBV2, the J gene TRBJ2-5, with D possibly being TRBD1 (6 bases). This CDR3 comprises 14 residues. CDR1 and CDR2 from the germline V gene are SNHLY and FYNNEI. Trimming shortened V by 5 bases and J by 5 bases, and 15 bases separated the two germline ends. CDR3 in amino acids: CASSLDSVVETQYF. The CDR3 region has the DNA TGTGCCAGCAGTCTGGACAGCGTCGTGGAGACCCAGTACTTC. The variable domain in full, completed from reference TRBV2 and TRBJ2-5, reads EPEVTQTPSHQVTQMGQEVILRCVPISNHLYFYWYRQILGQKVEFLVSFYNNEISEKSEIFDDQFSVERPDGSNFTLKIRSTKLEDSAMYFCASSLDSVVETQYFGPGTRLLVL.

The V gene is TRBV5-4, the J gene TRBJ2-5, with D possibly TRBD1 on 6 matching bases. V lost 10 bases and J lost 5, with 15 bases in between. The CDR3 totals 12 residues. Germline CDR1 SGHNT, CDR2 YYREEE (reference sequence). The CDR3 spells CAYTGSAETQYF. CDR3 sequence (DNA): TGTGCCTACACAGGGTCGGCGGAGACCCAGTACTTC.

The chain links TRBV18 to TRBJ2-1, with D tentatively TRBD1 (5 bases). CDR1 and CDR2 (germline): KGHSH, LQKENI. V lost 1 base to trimming and J lost 7 bases, with 14 bases between them. The CDR3 covers 15 residues. CDR3: CASSPRQGFVNEQFF. The CDR3, as DNA: TGTGCCAGCTCACCACGGCAGGGTTTTGTTAATGAGCAGTTCTTC. The whole variable domain, remainder taken from reference TRBV18 and TRBJ2-1, is NAGVMQNPRHLVRRRGQEARLRCSPMKGHSHVYWYRQLPEEGLKFMVYLQKENIIDESGMPKERFSAEFPKEGPSILRIQQVVRGDSAAYFCASSPRQGFVNEQFFGPGTRLTVL.

The CDR3 DNA follows: TGTGCCAGCAGCACCTTGGGTAGCGGAGACACAGATACGCAGTATTTT. Protein sequence: CASSTLGSGDTDTQYF. The chain is built from TRBV9 and TRBJ2-3; TRBD2 might be the D (6 bases). Germline values: CDR1 SGDLS, CDR2 YYNGEE. With 4 bases removed from V and 2 bases from J, the gap between germline ends came to 17 bases. This CDR3 has 16 residues. The full variable domain, in which reference TRBV9 and TRBJ2-3 provide the parts outside the CDR3, is DSGVTQTPKHLITATGQRVTLRCSPRSGDLSVYWYQQSLDQGLQFLIQYYNGEERAKGNILERFSAQQFPDLHSELNLSSLELGDSALYFCASSTLGSGDTDTQYFGPGTRLTVL.

The gene calls are TRBV7-9 and TRBJ2-1; D is undetermined. Deletions cut 1 base from V and 4 bases from J, with 5 bases between. CDR1 SEHNR and CDR2 FQNEAQ come from the germline V gene (reference sequence). The CDR3 spans 13 residues. This CDR3 is CASSLDSYNEQFF. As DNA, the CDR3 is TGTGCCAGCAGCTTAGACAGTTACAATGAGCAGTTCTTC.

This clone was seen once. The rearrangement links TRBV4-3 to TRBJ2-2; tentative D call: TRBD2 (6 bases). V was shortened by 0 bases and J by 0 bases, with 11 bases between the two germline ends. CDR3 size: 17 residues. CDR1 LGHNA and CDR2 YSLEER come from the germline V gene. CDR3 coding DNA: TGCGCCAGCAGCCAAGATTTGTTAGCGGCGAACACCGGGGAGCTGTTTTTT. Its protein product is CASSQDLLAANTGELFF.

The rearrangement uses TRBV21-1 and TRBJ2-7; TRBD1, the table's D call, lacks a check against the DNA. TRBV21-1 is a listed pseudogene. The CDR3 has 17 residues. Here the CDR3 DNA reads TGTGCCAGCAGCCGCGTACTAAGACAGGGCCCCCTCTACGAGCAGTACTTC. Residues: CASSRVLRQGPLYEQYF.

This chain uses TRBV10-3 with TRBJ2-5; D remains unclear. Deletions cut 10 bases from V and 5 bases from J, with 20 bases between. CDR3 length equals 14 residues. Per germline, CDR1 ENHRY and CDR2 SYGVKD. DNA for the CDR3: TGTGCCACCAGGAGACTGGAACCAACGGAGACCCAGTACTTC. Translated: CATRRLEPTETQYF.

The gene calls are TRBV6-5 and TRBJ2-2; weak D call: TRBD1 (6 bases). This CDR3 is built from 14 residues. V lost 0 bases to trimming and J lost 5 bases, with 7 bases between them. Germline lookup yields CDR1 MNHEY and CDR2 SVGAGI. The CDR3 reads CASSYSDSTGELFF. In nucleotides, the CDR3 is TGTGCCAGCAGTTACTCGGACAGTACCGGGGAGCTGTTTTTT.

V and J are TRBV7-9 and TRBJ2-2; 7 positions agree with TRBD1. The junction had 4 bases not matched to a gene; V was cut back by 5 bases and J by 1 base. The CDR3 extends over 15 amino acids. The germline CDR1 and CDR2 sequences are SEHNR and FQNEAQ (reference sequence). CDR3 residues: CASSEYRGNTGELFF. Written as DNA, the CDR3 is TGTGCCAGCAGCGAGTACAGGGGGAACACCGGGGAGCTGTTTTTT. The variable domain in full, completed from reference TRBV7-9 and TRBJ2-2, reads DTGVSQNPRHKITKRGQNVTFRCDPISEHNRLYWYRQTLGQGPEFLTYFQNEAQLEKSRLLSDRFSAERPKGSFSTLEIQRTEQGDSAMYLCASSEYRGNTGELFFGEGSRLTVL.

The chain couples TRBV13 to TRBJ2-5, with TRBD2 matching 10 bases. This CDR3 region has 15 residues. Germline V gives CDR1 PRHDT, CDR2 FYEKMQ (reference sequence). The V gene end was trimmed by 4 bases and the J gene end by 0 bases; junction bases not matched to a gene: 2. In DNA form, the CDR3 reads TGTGCCAGCAGCTCGACTAGCGGGTACCAAGAGACCCAGTACTTC. Translating it yields CASSSTSGYQETQYF.

This chain joins TRBV2 and TRBJ2-7, with 9 nucleotides matching TRBD2. The V gene's germline CDR1 is SNHLY and CDR2 FYNNEI. The CDR3 has 15 residues. The V and J ends lost 8 bases and 1 base, in that order; junction bases with no gene match: 9. The CDR3 bases are TGTGCCAGCCGGCGGCTAGCGGGAAGTTCCTACGAGCAGTACTTC. Its translation: CASRRLAGSSYEQYF.

V and J are TRBV10-3 and TRBJ1-2; 9 positions agree with TRBD1. The CDR3 is 13 residues long. Germline V gives CDR1 ENHRY, CDR2 SYGVKD. V lost 4 bases to trimming and J lost 7 bases; unmatched junction nucleotides: 4. CDR3: CAISVQGALGYTF. The CDR3 DNA is TGTGCCATCAGTGTACAGGGGGCCCTTGGCTACACCTTC.

This clone was observed once. The rearrangement links TRBV5-4 to TRBJ2-1, with 12 bases matching TRBD2. The CDR3 covers 16 residues. V dropped 0 bases and J dropped 12; count of bases not matched to a gene: 10. From germline, CDR1 is SGHNT and CDR2 YYREEE (reference sequence). The CDR3 loop is CASSLEVASGRGRQFF. The CDR3 bases are TGTGCCAGCAGCTTGGAAGTCGCTAGCGGGAGGGGGAGGCAGTTCTTC.

V gene TRBV11-3 combines with J gene TRBJ2-3, with D possibly TRBD1 on 6 matching bases. The CDR3 extends over 13 amino acids. In germline, CDR1 is SGHNT, CDR2 YENEEA. Trimming removed 5 bases from V and 4 bases from J, with 10 bases in between. DNA of the CDR3: TGTGCCAGCAGCCCGACAGGATCAGATACGCAGTATTTT. It is translated as CASSPTGSDTQYF.